This paragraph reports one TCR beta chain. Germline assignment: CDR1 LNHNV and CDR2 YYDKDF (reference sequence). The CDR3 sequence is 18 residues long. J lost 2 bases, V lost 2 bases, and 10 bases had no gene match. This specimen belongs to a study of blood T cell repertoires in COVID-19. Study background: The analysed material was cDNA or gDNA that came from T cells, B-cell-depleted T cells, or PBMCs.

Profiling relied on immunoSEQ multiplex PCR, and the TCRdb table lists in-frame clones only, not all of them. The sample lists roughly 200,000 clones; around 85% were seen once. The specimen was PBMCs or T cells enriched from blood (not recorded which). The sequence was obtained from a woman between 45 and 65 years old in a cohort exposed to, infected with or recovered from COVID-19 (not recorded which). V gene TRBV15 combines with J gene TRBJ2-7; 12 bases are shared with TRBD2. The CDR3 bases are TGTGCCACCAGCAGACGTTCACCCACTAGCGGGGGGACCTACGAGCAGTACTTC. Translated: CATSRRSPTSGGTYEQYF.